This TCR beta chain is drawn from a study of blood T cells in healthy people across ages. Overall study findings and caveats: Correlation between TCR beta diversity and naive T cell percentage was strong. TCR beta diversity per million T cells fell roughly linearly with age.

The CDR3 is made up of 15 amino acids. With V trimmed by 0 bases and J by 4 bases, 5 bases remained unmatched. Germline-derived CDR1 and CDR2 are MNHNS and SASEGT. Remarks on this clonotype: Its antigen is currently unknown.

The authors ran a second PCR of about 6 to 12 cycles using a sample-barcoded 5' primer and a J-beta primer mix. Every cDNA molecule bore a tag from a template-switch adaptor containing 12 random nucleotides. TCRdb recomputed calls from the 5' RACE reads with MiXCR, one row per CDR3 protein. The repertoire has some 1,500,000 distinct CDR3 sequences, less than 45% of them found once; the top ten carry about 3.8%. The TCR originated in a woman between 18 and 29 years old in good health. The sequenced sample consisted of blood. V is TRBV6-1 and J is TRBJ1-1; TRBD1 matches 7 bases. CDR3 nucleotide sequence: TGTGCCAGCAGTGAAGCTGCGACAGGGTCCACTGAAGCTTTCTTT. Its protein is CASSEAATGSTEAFF.